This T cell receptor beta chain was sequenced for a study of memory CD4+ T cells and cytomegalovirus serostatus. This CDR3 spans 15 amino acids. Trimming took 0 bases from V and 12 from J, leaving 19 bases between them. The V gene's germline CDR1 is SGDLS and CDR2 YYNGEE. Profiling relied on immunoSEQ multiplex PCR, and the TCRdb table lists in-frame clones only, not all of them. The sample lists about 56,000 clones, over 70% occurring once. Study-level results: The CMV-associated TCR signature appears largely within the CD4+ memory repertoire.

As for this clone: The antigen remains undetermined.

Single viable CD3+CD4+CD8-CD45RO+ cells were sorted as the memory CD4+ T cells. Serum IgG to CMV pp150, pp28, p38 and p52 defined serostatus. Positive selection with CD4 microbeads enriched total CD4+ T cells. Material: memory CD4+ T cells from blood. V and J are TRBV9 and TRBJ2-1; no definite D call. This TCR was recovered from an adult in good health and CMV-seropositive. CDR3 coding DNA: TGTGCCAGCAGCGTAGCTCAGGACCCTGGCAATCCGCAGTTCTTC. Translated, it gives CASSVAQDPGNPQFF.